What follows are 31 T cell receptor beta chains derived from one specimen sequenced in a study of T cell repertoires in cytomegalovirus infection. These receptors have no known antigen. MiXCR, run by TCRdb on the reads, gives a single entry per CDR3 protein. The sample holds hundreds of thousands of distinct CDR3 sequences, about a third seen once. The sample was cultured CD8+ T cells from PBMCs, taken from culture after CMV antigen stimulation. All receptors derive from a human donor in good health (CMV status not recorded). Some clones in this sample may be carry-over from other donors' samples.

This clonotype was recorded once. This chain uses TRBV27 with TRBJ2-3; D possibly corresponds to TRBD1 (5 bases). V was trimmed by 5 bases and J by 5 bases, leaving 14 bases between them. CDR3 length equals 14 residues. Germline-derived CDR1 and CDR2 are MNHEY and SMNVEV (reference sequence). The CDR3 loop is CASSPHQGVDTQYF. Here the CDR3 DNA reads TGTGCCAGCAGTCCTCACCAGGGTGTAGATACGCAGTATTTT.

The chain combines TRBV7-3 with TRBJ2-1, with TRBD2 matching over 9 bases. The V and J ends lost 2 bases and 2 bases, in that order; junction bases with no gene match: 7. The germline V gene encodes CDR1 SGHTA and CDR2 FQGTGA. CDR3 length equals 17 residues. CDR3 sequence reads: CASSLRGGGVTYNEQFF. CDR3 coding DNA: TGTGCCAGCAGCTTACGCGGGGGGGGAGTCACCTACAATGAGCAGTTCTTC.

The chain carries TRBV25-1 and TRBJ2-5, with 8 bases matching TRBD1. The germline gives CDR1 MGHDK, CDR2 SYGVNS. This CDR3 has 13 amino acids. V trimming: 6 bases; J trimming: 4 bases; junction bases outside the gene matches: 4. The CDR3 loop is CASRRTGRETQYF. In DNA form, the CDR3 reads TGTGCCAGCAGACGGACAGGGCGAGAGACCCAGTACTTC.

The chain joins TRBV6-2 or TRBV6-3 to TRBJ2-1, with a tentative D call TRBD2 (5 bases). Per the germline V gene, CDR1 is MNHEY and CDR2 is SVGEGT. V lost 0 bases, J lost 10 bases, and 7 bases lay in between. This CDR3 has 12 residues. The CDR3 DNA reads TGTGCCAGCAGTTACTCGCCGGGGGAGCAGTTCTTC. Translating it yields CASSYSPGEQFF.

The genes are TRBV19 and TRBJ1-1; D remains unclear. There are 14 residues in the CDR3. Germline V gives CDR1 LNHDA, CDR2 SQIVND (reference sequence). Trimming stripped 1 base from V and 1 base from J, with 7 bases between. This CDR3 is CASSIAPANTEAFF. The CDR3, as DNA: TGTGCCAGTAGTATAGCGCCAGCGAACACTGAAGCTTTCTTT.

This clonotype has a count of ten or more. This rearrangement joins TRBV19 to TRBJ1-2; possible D gene TRBD1, 6 bases. In germline, CDR1 is LNHDA, CDR2 SQIVND (reference sequence). This CDR3 is built from 12 residues. The CDR3 spells CAAGGHSYGYTF. The CDR3 nucleotides read TGTGCTGCGGGGGGACACTCCTATGGCTACACCTTC.

This clonotype was seen a handful of times. J is TRBJ1-6 and V is TRBV9; D unclear. Germline loops: CDR1 SGDLS, CDR2 YYNGEE. Trimming took 4 bases from V and 7 from J, leaving 12 bases between them. The length of the CDR3 is 14 residues. The CDR3 loop is CASSPGDTNSPLHF. The CDR3 coding sequence is TGTGCCAGCAGCCCTGGGGATACCAATTCACCCCTCCACTTT.

The V and J genes are TRBV6-1 and TRBJ2-7; TRBD1 matches 7 bases. The length of the CDR3 is 15 residues. Trimming removed 1 base from V and 3 bases from J; junction bases left unmatched: 6. CDR1 is MNHNS, CDR2 SASEGT, per germline. CDR3 in amino acids: CASSEEGDSYYEQYV. In DNA form, the CDR3 reads TGTGCCAGCAGTGAAGAGGGGGACAGCTACTACGAGCAGTACGTC.

Here the CDR3 reads CASSKAGASNQPQHF. Here the CDR3 DNA reads TGTGCCAGCAGCAAGGCCGGGGCTAGCAATCAGCCCCAGCATTTT. The J gene is TRBJ1-5, the V gene TRBV3-1; a possible D gene is TRBD1 (5 bases). The CDR3 is 15 residues long. Germline CDR1 is LGHDT and CDR2 is YNNKEL (reference sequence). Trimming left V 5 bases short and J 0 bases short, with 11 bases between.

This clonotype appeared a few times. The CDR3 sequence is CASLTGGQETQYF. The CDR3 bases are TGTGCCTCCCTGACTGGCGGTCAAGAGACCCAGTACTTC. V is TRBV12-3 or TRBV12-4 and J is TRBJ2-5; no clear D. CDR3 length: 13 residues. V was shortened by 11 bases and J by 2 bases, with 15 bases between the two germline ends.

The chain employs TRBV10-3 and TRBJ1-2; 10 positions agree with TRBD1. Trimming took 2 bases from V and 5 from J; bases not matched to a gene: 8. The V gene's germline CDR1 is ENHRY and CDR2 SYGVKD. The CDR3 covers 16 residues. The CDR3 loop is CAISEGQGEKGYGYTF. CDR3 nucleotide sequence: TGTGCCATCAGTGAGGGACAGGGGGAAAAGGGGTATGGCTACACCTTC.

A word on this clonotype: A much larger clone differs by one base, so this may be a read error. The chain carries TRBV7-6 and TRBJ2-1, with D possibly called TRBD1 or TRBD2 (6 bases each). The length of the CDR3 is 16 residues. Germline assignment: CDR1 SGHVS and CDR2 FNYEAQ. As DNA, the CDR3 is TGTGCCAACAGCCCGCCGGACGGGGGCCCAGGCAATGAGCAGTTCTTC. Protein product: CANSPPDGGPGNEQFF.

This chain connects TRBV6-5 to TRBJ1-1; D remains unclear. Germline assignment: CDR1 MNHEY and CDR2 SVGAGI. There are 14 residues in the CDR3. V was trimmed by 0 bases and J by 4 bases, leaving 9 bases between them. The CDR3 region is CASSYSYTATEAFF. The CDR3 region has the DNA TGTGCCAGCAGTTACTCGTATACCGCCACTGAAGCTTTCTTT.

This clonotype was seen a few times. The chain has TRBV27 and TRBJ2-1; either TRBD1 or TRBD2 may supply D (5 bases each). V was pared by 3 bases and J by 4 bases, with 13 bases between. Looked up from germline, CDR1 is MNHEY and CDR2 is SMNVEV (reference sequence). This CDR3 has 15 residues. CDR3 residues: CASSFEGLPYNEQFF. In DNA, the CDR3 is TGTGCCAGCAGTTTCGAGGGGCTGCCTTACAATGAGCAGTTCTTC.

Comments on this clonotype: A much larger clone differs from this one at a single base, so this may be a read error. The V call is TRBV7-6, the J call TRBJ2-1; D perhaps matches TRBD2 (5 bases). This CDR3 has 13 amino acids. The germline CDR1 and CDR2 sequences are SGHVS and FNYEAQ. The CDR3 DNA reads as TGTGTCAGCAGCAGGACTGATGGTAGTGAGCAGTTCTTC. It translates to CVSSRTDGSEQFF.

A few counts support this clonotype. J is TRBJ2-7 and V is TRBV10-3, with D unresolved. V was clipped by 0 bases and J by 3 bases, with 12 bases between them. The CDR3 loop spans 15 amino acids. Germline V gene lookup returns CDR1 ENHRY and CDR2 SYGVKD. CDR3 sequence (DNA): TGTGCCATCAGTGAGTCGATGGAAGGAAGCTACGAGCAGTACGTC. Its translation is CAISESMEGSYEQYV.

This clonotype was seen repeatedly, ten times or more. The rearrangement uses TRBV7-2 and TRBJ1-6; 10 bases align to TRBD1. Trimming cost V 2 bases and J 8 bases; bases outside gene matches: 3. The CDR3 is made up of 15 amino acids. CDR1 is SGHTA and CDR2 is FQGNSA in the germline V gene. CDR3 nucleotides: TGTGCCAGCAGCTTACGGGACAGGGGTTATTCACCCCTCCACTTT. Encoded protein: CASSLRDRGYSPLHF.

This clonotype has a handful of counts. The chain has TRBV7-3 and TRBJ1-4; a possible D gene is TRBD1 (6 bases). Trimming shortened V by 0 bases and J by 4 bases, and 9 bases separated the two germline ends. The CDR3 length is 15 residues. Per germline, CDR1 SGHTA and CDR2 FQGTGA. The DNA for the CDR3 is TGTGCCAGCAGCTTAACGGGGGGCCTTAATGAAAAACTGTTTTTT. Its protein is CASSLTGGLNEKLFF.

The chain employs TRBV9 and TRBJ2-1; a weak D match, TRBD2 (6 bases). The CDR3 runs 14 residues. Germline V gene sequence: CDR1 SGDLS, CDR2 YYNGEE. V was trimmed by 1 base and J by 3 bases, leaving 8 bases between them. The CDR3 DNA reads as TGTGCCAGCAGCGTACGCGGGGACTACAATGAGCAGTTCTTC. Its protein product is CASSVRGDYNEQFF.

In this sample, this clonotype turned up many times. Compared with germline, one end of the junction differs, possibly owing to a read error. The V call is TRBV7-7, the J call TRBJ2-1; 14 positions agree with TRBD2. The CDR3 has 17 amino acids. The germline V gene has CDR1 SSHAT and CDR2 FNYEAQ (reference sequence). The CDR3 region has the DNA TGTGCTAGCAGCGCAGGACTAGCGGGGGGCTATGGGAATGAGCAGTTCTTC. Translated, it gives CASSAGLAGGYGNEQFF.

The chain recombines TRBV3-1 with TRBJ1-4; D is possibly TRBD1 (6 bases). Germline V lookup: CDR1 LGHDT, CDR2 YNNKEL (reference sequence). CDR3 length: 16 residues. V gave up 4 bases and J gave up 0 bases, with 12 bases separating them. CDR3 amino acids: CASSPQGGATNEKLFF. The CDR3 coding sequence is TGTGCCAGCAGCCCCCAAGGGGGAGCAACTAATGAAAAACTGTTTTTT.

V and J are TRBV6-5 and TRBJ1-2, with D hard to call. Germline V CDR1 and CDR2: MNHEY, SVGAGI. The CDR3 consists of 14 residues. Trimming shortened V by 2 bases and J by 10 bases, and 17 bases separated the two germline ends. The CDR3 spells CASSYLGGGSDYTF. The DNA of the CDR3 is TGTGCCAGCAGTTACCTCGGCGGTGGATCAGACTACACCTTC.

This clonotype was detected only a few times. This sequence joins TRBV5-4 and TRBJ2-5, with a weak D call TRBD1 (7 bases). Germline CDR1 SGHNT, CDR2 YYREEE (reference sequence). CDR3 length: 12 residues. Trimming shortened V by 10 bases and J by 4 bases, and 14 bases separated the two germline ends. Here the CDR3 DNA reads TGTGCCGTGGAGGGGGCGCGAGAGACCCAGTACTTC. Translation: CAVEGARETQYF.

The V and J genes are TRBV27 and TRBJ2-5; D possibly matches TRBD1 or TRBD2 (5 bases each). V dropped 6 bases and J dropped 5 bases, with 34 bases sitting between them. Germline CDR1 is MNHEY and CDR2 is SMNVEV (reference sequence). The length of the CDR3 is 20 residues. CDR3 sequence reads: CASSLSRATVRGEVFETQYF. For the CDR3, the DNA is TGTGCCAGCAGCCTATCGAGGGCGACAGTTAGGGGAGAGGTATTTGAGACCCAGTACTTC.

The J gene is TRBJ1-2, the V gene TRBV29-1, with unresolved D. Trimming took 1 base from V and 8 from J, leaving 5 bases between them. This CDR3 has 10 amino acids. CDR1 and CDR2 from the germline V gene are SQVTM and ANQGSEA. The CDR3 nucleotides are TGCAGCGTTGAAGCGCACGGCTACACCTTC. Its protein is CSVEAHGYTF.

The chain is built from TRBV2 and TRBJ2-1; TRBD2 is a possible D gene (6 bases). Germline CDR1 is SNHLY and CDR2 is FYNNEI. CDR3 size: 11 residues. Trimming removed 8 bases at V and 15 bases at J, with 17 bases between. CDR3 bases: TGTGCCAGCCCCACCCGGGACTTTCCGTTCTTC. This encodes CASPTRDFPFF.

This clonotype was detected a few times. DNA for the CDR3: TGTGCCAGCAGTACCCCCTTTATGGCAGAGAACACTGAAGCTTTCTTT. This gives the protein CASSTPFMAENTEAFF. The chain couples TRBV6-5 to TRBJ1-1, with D unclear. The CDR3 covers 16 residues. CDR1 is MNHEY and CDR2 is SVGAGI in the germline V gene. Trimming shortened V by 5 bases and J by 1 base, and 17 bases separated the two germline ends.

The chain is built from TRBV7-9 and TRBJ1-1, with a weak D call TRBD1 (6 bases). V shed 5 bases and J shed 0 bases, with 19 bases lying between them. CDR1 SEHNR and CDR2 FQNEAQ come from the germline V gene (reference sequence). CDR3 length: 17 residues. CDR3 coding DNA: TGTGCCAGCAGCCCCTGGGACACCCATGCTTTGAACACTGAAGCTTTCTTT. Protein product: CASSPWDTHALNTEAFF.

This chain joins TRBV6-1 and TRBJ2-7; D gene unclear. CDR3 length: 15 residues. CDR1 is MNHNS and CDR2 is SASEGT in the germline V gene. CDR3 loop: CANSEIADPVYEQYV. The CDR3 nucleotides read TGTGCCAACAGTGAAATCGCGGATCCTGTCTACGAGCAGTACGTC.

Concerning this clonotype: A much larger clone sits a single nucleotide away, making a read error possible. The V gene is TRBV7-6, the J gene TRBJ2-3, with 9 positions matching TRBD1. Per germline, CDR1 SGHVS and CDR2 FNYEAQ. Trimming at V came to 3 bases and at J to 4 bases, leaving 5 bases not matched to a gene. This CDR3 region has 15 residues. CDR3 sequence reads: CASSFSDRGSDTQYF. The CDR3 DNA sequence: TGTGCCAGCAGCTTTAGCGACAGGGGGTCAGATACGCAGTATTTT.

This clonotype was observed at least ten times. The genes are TRBV4-1 and TRBJ1-4; D unclear. V shed 1 base and J shed 6 bases, with 9 bases lying between them. The CDR3 is made up of 14 amino acids. From germline, CDR1 is MGHRA and CDR2 YSYEKL. The CDR3 DNA is TGCGCCAGCAGCCAAGTGGGGTCGGATGAAAAACTGTTTTTT. It is translated as CASSQVGSDEKLFF.